This record looks at one T cell receptor (beta chain) sequence and its context. Its target is not known. The V gene lost 4 bases and the J gene lost 5 bases, with 9 bases spanning the gap. CDR1 and CDR2 from the germline V gene are SQVTM and ANQGSEA. This CDR3 has 11 residues. The sample belongs to a study of post-analysis software for immune sequencing data. The overall study: The cohort encompassed relapsing-remitting, secondary progressive and progressive-relapsing multiple sclerosis disease courses. Findings and limits, study-wide: About five TRBV segments (TRBV5-6, TRBV5-1 and TRBV20-1 among them) occurred more frequently in patients than in controls. Clustering by F measure revealed strong co-clustering among samples prepared together in one batch.

Included in the TCR beta cDNA libraries were unique molecular identifiers. TCRdb analysed the PCR reads with MiXCR anew, one entry per CDR3 protein. In the table there are under 900,000 distinct CDR3 sequences, roughly 50% of which are singletons. The chain has TRBV29-1 and TRBJ2-7; D may correspond to TRBD1 or TRBD2 (5 bases each). The sequence was collected from a girl aged 5 to 17 with multiple sclerosis. Sequencing used blood. As DNA, the CDR3 is TGCAGCGTTGGCCAGGGACACGAGCAGTACTTC. It is translated as CSVGQGHEQYF.